This TCR beta chain was profiled in a study of blood T cell repertoires in COVID-19. Some clones are missing from TCRdb's copy, which holds only in-frame ones; the method was immunoSEQ multiplex PCR. The sample holds some 400,000 clones, around 87% seen once. The sequence came from a woman in her 30s with COVID-19, enrolled during active disease. Material: peripheral blood.

In nucleotides, the CDR3 is TGTGCCAGCAGCCGAACAGGGGACCGCCAGCCCCAGCATTTT. It codes for CASSRTGDRQPQHF. The gene calls are TRBV28 and TRBJ1-5, with 7 positions matching TRBD1. The CDR3 has 14 residues. CDR1 and CDR2 from the germline V gene are MDHEN and SYDVKM. V gave up 6 bases and J gave up 7 bases; unmatched junction bases: 9.